One sample yielded the 19 T cell receptor beta chains listed below, sequenced in a study of blood T cell repertoires in COVID-19. Clones were read by immunoSEQ multiplex PCR, and TCRdb kept only the in-frame ones, dropping some. Counted here are about 170,000 clones, around three quarters occurring once; the ten biggest clones make up over 15%. Sequences were obtained from PBMCs or T cells enriched from blood (not recorded which). The receptors originated from a woman in her 70s in a cohort exposed to, infected with or recovered from COVID-19 (not recorded which).

The V gene is TRBV6-5, the J gene TRBJ1-4, with D uncertain. V lost 7 bases and J 4 bases, leaving 10 bases between the germline ends. The CDR3 is made up of 13 amino acids. From germline, CDR1 is MNHEY and CDR2 SVGAGI. Here the CDR3 DNA reads TGTGCCAGCAACTTCCTCGATAATGAAAAACTGTTTTTT. Residues: CASNFLDNEKLFF.

The V gene is TRBV7-8, the J gene TRBJ2-3; TRBD2 might be the D (6 bases). The CDR3 covers 13 residues. CDR1 and CDR2 from the germline V gene are SGHVS and FQNEAQ. The V gene lost 5 bases and the J gene lost 7 bases, with 13 bases spanning the gap. CDR3 bases: TGTGCCAGCAGCCCACAGGAGGGGTATACGCAGTATTTT. It encodes CASSPQEGYTQYF. Full variable domain (missing parts from reference TRBV7-8 and TRBJ2-3): GAGVSQSPRYKVAKRGQDVALRCDPISGHVSLFWYQQALGQGPEFLTYFQNEAQLDKSGLPSDRFFAERPEGSVSTLKIQRTQQEDSAVYLCASSPQEGYTQYFGPGTRLTVL.

The chain combines TRBV19 with TRBJ2-7; 9 positions agree with TRBD2. The CDR3 sequence is 15 residues long. The germline V gene encodes CDR1 LNHDA and CDR2 SQIVND (reference sequence). J lost 7 bases, V lost 6 bases, and 13 bases had no gene match. CDR3 sequence (DNA): TGTGCCAGTAGCGTTCCGGGACTAGCACCCAAGGAGCAGTACTTC. Translating gives CASSVPGLAPKEQYF.

J is TRBJ1-4 and V is TRBV11-3; perhaps TRBD1 as D (5 bases). V was cut by 8 bases and J by 4 bases, with 14 bases left in between. Germline CDR1 is SGHNT and CDR2 is YENEEA. There are 14 residues in the CDR3. The CDR3 here is CASGDSYFNEKLFF. The DNA for the CDR3 is TGTGCCAGCGGAGACAGCTACTTTAATGAAAAACTGTTTTTT.

This clone was detected ten times or more. V and J are TRBV5-4 and TRBJ2-7; the match to TRBD1 covers 7 bases. CDR1 is SGHNT, CDR2 YYREEE, per germline (reference sequence). The CDR3 extends over 14 amino acids. J was trimmed by 4 bases and V by 0 bases; bases with no gene match: 4. The CDR3 sequence: CASSLGDRAYEQYF. For the CDR3, the DNA is TGTGCCAGCAGCTTGGGAGACAGGGCGTACGAGCAGTACTTC.

The chain combines TRBV6-6 with TRBJ2-1; the D is unclear. Between the trimmed V and J ends, which lost 6 bases and 3 bases, there was a span of 12 bases. This CDR3 comprises 14 residues. Per the germline V gene, CDR1 is MNHNY and CDR2 is SVGAGI (reference sequence). The CDR3 spells CASSPSLGYNEQFF. The CDR3 DNA sequence: TGTGCCAGCAGCCCCTCTCTCGGCTACAATGAGCAGTTCTTC.

J is TRBJ2-7 and V is TRBV18, with 9 positions matching TRBD2. V trimming: 5 bases; J trimming: 6 bases; junction bases outside the gene matches: 23. CDR3 size: 19 residues. Germline V CDR1 and CDR2: KGHSH, LQKENI. DNA of the CDR3: TGTGCCAGCTCAACGAAGGGCGGGAGGGCGGAAGGCGAGAATCGCGAGCAGTACTTC. The encoded protein is CASSTKGGRAEGENREQYF.

This clone was observed a single time. V usage is TRBV5-1 and J usage is TRBJ2-1, with D possibly TRBD2 on 5 matching bases. The CDR3 is made up of 15 amino acids. V lost 0 bases to trimming and J lost 8 bases, with 15 bases between them. The V gene's germline CDR1 is SGHRS and CDR2 YFSETQ. CDR3 DNA sequence: TGCGCCAGCAGCTTGGGAATGGGGAGTTTCCATGAGCAGTTCTTC. It is translated as CASSLGMGSFHEQFF.

The chain has TRBV7-9 and TRBJ2-7, with D possibly matching TRBD2 (6 bases). The ends were cut back, 8 bases at V and 2 bases at J, with 16 bases in the middle. There are 14 residues in the CDR3. Germline-derived CDR1 and CDR2 are SEHNR and FQNEAQ (reference sequence). The DNA for the CDR3 is TGTGCCAGCCGTCGGGGTAGCGGTGCCTACGAGCAGTACTTC. Protein: CASRRGSGAYEQYF.

The chain carries TRBV2 and TRBJ1-1; maybe TRBD1 (5 bases). The V end lost 7 bases, the J end lost 5 bases, and 11 bases lay between the germline ends. The CDR3 extends over 12 amino acids. The V gene's germline CDR1 is SNHLY and CDR2 FYNNEI. The CDR3 sequence is CASTQGTTEAFF. The DNA for the CDR3 is TGTGCCAGCACTCAGGGAACAACTGAAGCTTTCTTT.

This sequence joins TRBV4-1 and TRBJ1-6; tentatively, D is TRBD1 (5 bases). Germline V gives CDR1 MGHRA, CDR2 YSYEKL. V shed 2 bases and J shed 8 bases, with 13 bases lying between them. The CDR3 loop spans 15 amino acids. DNA for the CDR3: TGCGCCAGCAGCCAAAAGGGCCAGGGCCATTCACCCCTCCACTTT. It yields the protein CASSQKGQGHSPLHF.

This clone has only a few counts. V gene TRBV5-4 combines with J gene TRBJ1-2, with 11 positions matching TRBD1. This CDR3 comprises 18 residues. J gave up 3 bases and V 5 bases, and 15 bases lay outside the gene matches. Per the germline V gene, CDR1 is SGHNT and CDR2 is YYREEE (reference sequence). In nucleotides, the CDR3 is TGTGCCAGCAGTTCTGGACAGGGGGCGACCCGGGTGGACTATGGCTACACCTTC. As protein: CASSSGQGATRVDYGYTF.

This clone turned up a few times. The same CDR3 also results from other DNA sequences found in this sample. The genes are TRBV11-3 and TRBJ2-1; D might be TRBD2 (6 bases). CDR1 is SGHNT, CDR2 YENEEA, per germline. The CDR3 spans 13 residues. Trimming left V 0 bases short and J 8 bases short, with 8 bases between. The CDR3 region has the DNA TGTGCCAGCAGCTTAGAGGGCGGGGATGAGCAGTTCTTC. The encoded protein is CASSLEGGDEQFF.

Of note for this clone: The sample holds other DNA sequences that translate to the same CDR3. The rearrangement links TRBV7-3 to TRBJ2-7; 8 nucleotides align to TRBD2. V trimming: 5 bases; J trimming: 0 bases; junction bases outside the gene matches: 3. Per germline, CDR1 SGHTA and CDR2 FQGTGA. The length of the CDR3 is 14 residues. The CDR3 nucleotides are TGTGCCAGCAGCCCGACTAGCGACTCCTACGAGCAGTACTTC. Amino acid sequence: CASSPTSDSYEQYF.

CDR3 amino acids: CASRRGGASEEKLFF. CDR3 in DNA: TGTGCCAGCAGGCGGGGGGGCGCTTCCGAGGAAAAACTGTTTTTT. The chain employs TRBV6-5 and TRBJ1-4; TRBD1 is a possible D gene (6 bases). With 6 bases removed from V and 8 bases from J, the gap between germline ends came to 19 bases. CDR1 and CDR2 from the germline V gene are MNHEY and SVGAGI. CDR3 length: 15 residues.

The chain has TRBV5-1 and TRBJ1-2; 10 bases line up with TRBD1. Germline V gene sequence: CDR1 SGHRS, CDR2 YFSETQ. There are 14 residues in the CDR3. The J segment lost 8 bases and the V segment lost 1 base, leaving 5 bases of the junction unmatched. The CDR3 nucleotides are TGCGCCAGCAGCTTGAGACAGGGGGCGGGAGGCTACACCTTC. Translating it yields CASSLRQGAGGYTF.

The sample holds a few counts of this clone. The DNA of the CDR3 is TGTGCCAGCTCAGGACAGGGGGCGAACACTGAAGCTTTCTTT. Residues: CASSGQGANTEAFF. This chain joins TRBV18 and TRBJ1-1; the match to TRBD1 covers 11 bases. Germline trimming cut 5 bases from V and 1 base from J; bases unmatched to any gene: 0. Germline V lookup: CDR1 KGHSH, CDR2 LQKENI. CDR3 size: 14 residues. The full variable domain, in which reference TRBV18 and TRBJ1-1 provide the parts outside the CDR3, is NAGVMQNPRHLVRRRGQEARLRCSPMKGHSHVYWYRQLPEEGLKFMVYLQKENIIDESGMPKERFSAEFPKEGPSILRIQQVVRGDSAAYFCASSGQGANTEAFFGQGTRLTVV.

This chain links TRBV5-4 with TRBJ2-1; 7 nucleotides align to TRBD2. Germline CDR1 reads SGHNT; CDR2 reads YYREEE (reference sequence). This CDR3 region has 16 residues. V shed 0 bases, J shed 7 bases, and the junction held 10 bases outside the gene matches. The CDR3 DNA is TGTGCCAGCAGCTTGGCTCCTAGCGGAGAGGGGAATGAGCAGTTCTTC. Translation gives CASSLAPSGEGNEQFF.

This clone was observed once. V gene TRBV21-1 combines with J gene TRBJ1-5; TRBD1 is the table's D call, not checked against the DNA. TRBV21-1 is a pseudogene locus. This CDR3 is 14 amino acids long. The DNA for the CDR3 is TGTGCCAGCAGGCCTGACAGGGACCATCAGCCCCAGCATTTT. Protein sequence: CASRPDRDHQPQHF.